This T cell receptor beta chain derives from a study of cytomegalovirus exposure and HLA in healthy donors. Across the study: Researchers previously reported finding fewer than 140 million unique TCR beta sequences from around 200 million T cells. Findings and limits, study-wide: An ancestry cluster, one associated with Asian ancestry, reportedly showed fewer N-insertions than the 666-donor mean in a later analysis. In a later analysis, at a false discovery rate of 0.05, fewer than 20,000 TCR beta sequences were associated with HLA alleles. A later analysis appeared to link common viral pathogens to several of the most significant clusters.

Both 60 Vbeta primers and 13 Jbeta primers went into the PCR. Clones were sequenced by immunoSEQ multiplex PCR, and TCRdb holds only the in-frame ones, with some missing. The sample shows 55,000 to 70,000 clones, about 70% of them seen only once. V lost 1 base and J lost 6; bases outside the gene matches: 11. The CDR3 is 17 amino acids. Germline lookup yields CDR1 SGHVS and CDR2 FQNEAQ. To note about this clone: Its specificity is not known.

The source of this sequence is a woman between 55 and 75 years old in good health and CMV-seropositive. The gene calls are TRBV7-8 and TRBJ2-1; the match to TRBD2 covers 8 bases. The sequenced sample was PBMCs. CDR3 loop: CASSLVIGLARGNEQFF. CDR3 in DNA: TGTGCCAGCAGCTTAGTAATCGGACTAGCTCGCGGCAATGAGCAGTTCTTC.